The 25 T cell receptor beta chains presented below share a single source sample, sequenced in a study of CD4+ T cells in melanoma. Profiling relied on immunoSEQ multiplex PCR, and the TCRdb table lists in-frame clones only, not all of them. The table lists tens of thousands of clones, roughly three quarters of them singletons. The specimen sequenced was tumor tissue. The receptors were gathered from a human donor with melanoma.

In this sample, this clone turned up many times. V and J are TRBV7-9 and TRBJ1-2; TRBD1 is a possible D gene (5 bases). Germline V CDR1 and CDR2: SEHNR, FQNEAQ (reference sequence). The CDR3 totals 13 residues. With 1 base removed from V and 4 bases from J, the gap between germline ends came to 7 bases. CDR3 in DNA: TGTGCCAGCAGCTTAGAAGGGGCCTATGGCTACACCTTC. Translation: CASSLEGAYGYTF.

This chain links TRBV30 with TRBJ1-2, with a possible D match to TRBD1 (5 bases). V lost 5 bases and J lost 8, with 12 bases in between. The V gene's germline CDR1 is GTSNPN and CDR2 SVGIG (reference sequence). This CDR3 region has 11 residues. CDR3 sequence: CAWGGPGGYTF. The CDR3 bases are TGTGCCTGGGGGGGACCGGGAGGCTACACCTTC.

CDR3 sequence: CASSYVVDEQFF. The CDR3 nucleotides read TGTGCCAGCAGTTACGTTGTCGATGAGCAGTTCTTC. The J gene is TRBJ2-1, the V gene TRBV6-5; no clear D gene. The CDR3 has 12 amino acids. Trimming cost V 2 bases and J 8 bases, with 7 bases left between them. Per the germline V gene, CDR1 is MNHEY and CDR2 is SVGAGI.

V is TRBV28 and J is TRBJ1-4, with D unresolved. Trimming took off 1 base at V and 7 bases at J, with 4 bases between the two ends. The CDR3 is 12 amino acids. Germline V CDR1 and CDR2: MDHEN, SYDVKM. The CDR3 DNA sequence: TGTGCCAGCAGTTTATTACCTGAAAAACTGTTTTTT. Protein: CASSLLPEKLFF.

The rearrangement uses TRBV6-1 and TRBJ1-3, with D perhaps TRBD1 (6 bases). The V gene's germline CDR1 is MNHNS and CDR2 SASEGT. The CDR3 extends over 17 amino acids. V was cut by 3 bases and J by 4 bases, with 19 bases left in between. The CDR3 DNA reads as TGTGCCAGCAGTGACGTCAATACAGGGTTTGGAGGAAACACCATATATTTT. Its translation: CASSDVNTGFGGNTIYF.

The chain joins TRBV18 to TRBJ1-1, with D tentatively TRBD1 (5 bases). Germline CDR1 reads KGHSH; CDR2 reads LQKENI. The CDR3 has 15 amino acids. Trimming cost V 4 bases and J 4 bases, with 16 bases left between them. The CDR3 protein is CASSRTTVGSTEAFF. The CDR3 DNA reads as TGTGCCAGCTCACGGACAACAGTTGGGTCCACTGAAGCTTTCTTT.

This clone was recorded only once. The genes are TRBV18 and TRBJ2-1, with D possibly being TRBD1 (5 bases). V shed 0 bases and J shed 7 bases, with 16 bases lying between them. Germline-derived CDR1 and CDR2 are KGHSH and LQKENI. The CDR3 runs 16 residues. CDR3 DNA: TGTGCCAGCTCACCACCGATCGGGCAGGGTAGAAATGAGCAGTTCTTC. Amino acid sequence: CASSPPIGQGRNEQFF.

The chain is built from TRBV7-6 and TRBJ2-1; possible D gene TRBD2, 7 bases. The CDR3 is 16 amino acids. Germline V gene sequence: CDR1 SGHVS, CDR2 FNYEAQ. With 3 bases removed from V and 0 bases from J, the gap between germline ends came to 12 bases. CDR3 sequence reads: CASSFRGASSYNEQFF. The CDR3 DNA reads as TGTGCCAGCAGCTTCCGGGGGGCGAGCTCCTACAATGAGCAGTTCTTC.

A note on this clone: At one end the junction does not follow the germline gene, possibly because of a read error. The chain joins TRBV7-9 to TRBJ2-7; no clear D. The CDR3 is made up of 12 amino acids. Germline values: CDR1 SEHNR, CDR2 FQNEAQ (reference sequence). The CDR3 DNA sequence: TGCGCCAGCAGTCAGGCTATCTACGAGCAGTACTTC. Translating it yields CASSQAIYEQYF.

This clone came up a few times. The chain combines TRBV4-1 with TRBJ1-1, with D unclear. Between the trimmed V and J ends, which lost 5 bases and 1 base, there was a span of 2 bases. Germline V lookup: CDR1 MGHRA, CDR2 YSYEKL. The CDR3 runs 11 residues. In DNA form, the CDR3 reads TGCGCCAGCAGCACGAACACTGAAGCTTTCTTT. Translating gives CASSTNTEAFF.

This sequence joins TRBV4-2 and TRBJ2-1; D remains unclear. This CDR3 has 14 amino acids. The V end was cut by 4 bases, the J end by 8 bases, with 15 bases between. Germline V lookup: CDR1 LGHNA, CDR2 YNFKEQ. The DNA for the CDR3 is TGTGCCAGCAGCCCGGCGGCTGCCAACGATGAGCAGTTCTTC. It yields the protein CASSPAAANDEQFF.

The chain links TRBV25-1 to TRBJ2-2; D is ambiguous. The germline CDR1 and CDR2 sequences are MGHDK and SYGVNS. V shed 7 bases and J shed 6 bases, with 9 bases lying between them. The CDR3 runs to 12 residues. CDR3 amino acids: CASNVGPGELFF. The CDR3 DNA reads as TGTGCCAGCAACGTAGGCCCCGGGGAGCTGTTTTTT.

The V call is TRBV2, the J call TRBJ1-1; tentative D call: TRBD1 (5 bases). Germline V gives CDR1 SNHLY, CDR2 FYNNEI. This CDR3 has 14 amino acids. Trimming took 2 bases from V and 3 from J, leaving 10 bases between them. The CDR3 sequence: CASSERAGHTEAFF. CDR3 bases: TGTGCCAGCAGTGAAAGGGCGGGACACACTGAAGCTTTCTTT. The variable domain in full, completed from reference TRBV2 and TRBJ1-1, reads EPEVTQTPSHQVTQMGQEVILRCVPISNHLYFYWYRQILGQKVEFLVSFYNNEISEKSEIFDDQFSVERPDGSNFTLKIRSTKLEDSAMYFCASSERAGHTEAFFGQGTRLTVV.

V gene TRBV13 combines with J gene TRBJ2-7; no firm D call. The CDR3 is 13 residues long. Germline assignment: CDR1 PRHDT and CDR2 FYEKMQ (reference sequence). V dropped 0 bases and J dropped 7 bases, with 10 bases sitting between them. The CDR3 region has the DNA TGTGCCAGCAGCTTAGGCTCTACCGGGGAGCAGTACTTC. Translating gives CASSLGSTGEQYF.

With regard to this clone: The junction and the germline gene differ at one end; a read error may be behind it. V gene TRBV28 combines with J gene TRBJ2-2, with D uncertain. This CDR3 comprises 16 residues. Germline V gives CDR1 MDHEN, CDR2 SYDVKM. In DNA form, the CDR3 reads TGTGCCAGCAGCCGGATTCCGGCGGCGAAGACCGGGGAGCTGTTTTTT. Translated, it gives CASSRIPAAKTGELFF.

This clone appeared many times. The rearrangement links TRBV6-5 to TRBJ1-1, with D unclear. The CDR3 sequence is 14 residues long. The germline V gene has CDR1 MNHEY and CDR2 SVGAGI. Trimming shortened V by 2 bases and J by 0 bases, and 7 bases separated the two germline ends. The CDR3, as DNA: TGTGCCAGCAGTTACGCCAGGATGAACACTGAAGCTTTCTTT. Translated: CASSYARMNTEAFF.

As DNA, the CDR3 is TGTGCCAGCAGTTTCCCTAAAGAGGGAGGAGAGGCTTTCTTT. This encodes CASSFPKEGGEAFF. The chain uses TRBV28 and TRBJ1-1, with no clear D. Deletions cut 3 bases from V and 11 bases from J, with 19 bases between. Germline CDR1 MDHEN, CDR2 SYDVKM. The CDR3 has 14 amino acids.

Written as DNA, the CDR3 is TGTGCCAGCACAGACAGGGATAATTCACCCCTCCACTTT. It translates to CASTDRDNSPLHF. This chain connects TRBV6-1 to TRBJ1-6; 7 bases agree with TRBD1. The CDR3 consists of 13 residues. Germline V lookup: CDR1 MNHNS, CDR2 SASEGT. The junction had 2 bases not matched to a gene; V was cut back by 7 bases and J by 5 bases.

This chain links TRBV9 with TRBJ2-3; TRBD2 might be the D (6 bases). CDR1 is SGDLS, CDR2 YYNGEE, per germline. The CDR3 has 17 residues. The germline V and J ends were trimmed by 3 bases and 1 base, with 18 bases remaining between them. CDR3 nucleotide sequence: TGTGCCAGCAGCGATGCAATGGTGCGGGGAGGCACAGATACGCAGTATTTT. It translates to CASSDAMVRGGTDTQYF.

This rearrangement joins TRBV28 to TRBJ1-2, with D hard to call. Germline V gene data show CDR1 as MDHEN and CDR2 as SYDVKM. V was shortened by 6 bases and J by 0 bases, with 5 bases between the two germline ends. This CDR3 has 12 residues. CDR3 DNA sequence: TGTGCCAGCAGCGACCCTAACTATGGCTACACCTTC. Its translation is CASSDPNYGYTF.

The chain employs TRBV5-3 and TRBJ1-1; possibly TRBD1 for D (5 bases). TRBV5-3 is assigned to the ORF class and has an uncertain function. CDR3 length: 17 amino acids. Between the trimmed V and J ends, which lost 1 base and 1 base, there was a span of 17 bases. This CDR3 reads CARSLPGTDIGNTEAFF. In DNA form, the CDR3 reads TGTGCCAGAAGCTTGCCCGGGACCGACATTGGGAACACTGAAGCTTTCTTT.

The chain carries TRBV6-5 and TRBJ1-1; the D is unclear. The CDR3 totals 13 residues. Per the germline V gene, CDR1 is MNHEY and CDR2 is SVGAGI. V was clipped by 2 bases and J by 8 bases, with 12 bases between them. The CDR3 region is CASSYTRHLEAFF. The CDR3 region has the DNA TGTGCCAGCAGTTACACAAGACACCTAGAAGCTTTCTTT.

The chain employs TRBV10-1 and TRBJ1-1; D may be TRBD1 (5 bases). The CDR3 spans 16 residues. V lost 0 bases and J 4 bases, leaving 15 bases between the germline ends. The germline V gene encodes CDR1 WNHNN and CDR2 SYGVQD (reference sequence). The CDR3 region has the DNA TGCGCCAGCAGTGAGTCGGCAGGGTTAGGTAGCACTGAAGCTTTCTTT. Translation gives CASSESAGLGSTEAFF.

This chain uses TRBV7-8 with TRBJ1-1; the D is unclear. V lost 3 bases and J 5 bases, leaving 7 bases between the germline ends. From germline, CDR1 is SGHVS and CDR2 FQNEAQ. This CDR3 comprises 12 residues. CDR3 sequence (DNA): TGTGCCAGCAGCTTTGGCCGTACTGAAGCTTTCTTT. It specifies CASSFGRTEAFF.

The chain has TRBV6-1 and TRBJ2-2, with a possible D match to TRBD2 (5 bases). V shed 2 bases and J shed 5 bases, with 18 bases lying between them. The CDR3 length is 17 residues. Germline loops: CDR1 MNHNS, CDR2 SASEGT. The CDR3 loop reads CASSEYDLRVWTGELFF. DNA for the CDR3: TGTGCCAGCAGTGAATACGATCTGAGGGTATGGACCGGGGAGCTGTTTTTT.